These 27 T cell receptor beta chains share one sample of origin, sequenced in a study of shared clonotypes between healthy human individuals (TCRdb year 2020). The library was made by the immunoSEQ multiplex PCR assay. TCRdb mirrors the immuneACCESS table, restricted to in-frame sequences. Some clones are absent from its copies; in checked studies, under half trace to an unresolved V gene, and the reason for the others is unknown. The sample data list some 690,000 clones, and less than 95% of these were observed just once. Jointly, the top ten make up roughly 36% of the sample. Sequencing was done on a sample of memory CD8+ T cells from PBMCs. In the paper's terms, the cell subset or site label means: CD45RO+ cells pooled with CCR7-negative TemRA cells. Source of these receptors: a man between 18 and 35 years old in good health. Some clones in this sample may be carry-over from other donors' samples.

About this clone itself: Other DNA variants within this sample encode the same CDR3. The gene calls are TRBV10-3 and TRBJ2-2, with unresolved D. V lost 5 bases, J lost 2 bases, and 0 bases lay in between. Germline V gene sequence: CDR1 ENHRY, CDR2 SYGVKD. The CDR3 totals 11 residues. CDR3 loop: CAISNTGELFF. Here the CDR3 DNA reads TGTGCCATCAGTAACACCGGGGAGCTGTTTTTT.

This chain links TRBV7-2 with TRBJ1-2, with D unresolved. The length of the CDR3 is 15 residues. Between the trimmed V and J ends, which lost 0 bases and 8 bases, there was a span of 16 bases. Germline V lookup: CDR1 SGHTA, CDR2 FQGNSA. In nucleotides, the CDR3 is TGTGCCAGCAGCTTAGCTTGGTCTCTGGTAGACGGCTACACCTTC. This translates into CASSLAWSLVDGYTF.

The CDR3, as DNA: TGTGCCAGCAGCGACGGGACGGGAAAGAACTATGGCTACACCTTC. Protein product: CASSDGTGKNYGYTF. The chain has TRBV2 and TRBJ1-2; possibly TRBD1 for D (5 bases). This CDR3 has 15 amino acids. From germline, CDR1 is SNHLY and CDR2 FYNNEI. V was shortened by 6 bases and J by 2 bases, with 16 bases between the two germline ends.

The chain uses TRBV6-5 and TRBJ1-5, with D possibly matching TRBD1 (6 bases). With 6 bases removed from V and 6 bases from J, the gap between germline ends came to 15 bases. The CDR3 length is 14 residues. Germline V gives CDR1 MNHEY, CDR2 SVGAGI. The CDR3 sequence: CASSPVGGSQPQHF. CDR3 DNA: TGTGCCAGCAGCCCCGTTGGGGGCAGTCAGCCCCAGCATTTT.

This sequence joins TRBV5-6 and TRBJ2-5; TRBD2 agrees at 12 bases. Trimming took 4 bases from V and 1 from J; bases not matched to a gene: 5. Germline assignment: CDR1 SGHDT and CDR2 YYEEEE. CDR3 size: 16 residues. The CDR3 nucleotides are TGTGCCAGCAGCGTTACTAGCGGGAGGATCCAAGAGACCCAGTACTTC. Protein sequence: CASSVTSGRIQETQYF.

The chain recombines TRBV4-1 with TRBJ2-2; D gene unclear. CDR1 and CDR2 (germline): MGHRA, YSYEKL. The CDR3 runs to 16 residues. Between the trimmed V and J ends, which lost 1 base and 0 bases, there was a span of 9 bases. CDR3 amino acids: CASSQVDGPNTGELFF. The CDR3 DNA reads TGCGCCAGCAGCCAAGTTGATGGGCCGAACACCGGGGAGCTGTTTTTT.

This chain links TRBV29-1 with TRBJ2-7; D unresolved. The CDR3 loop spans 12 amino acids. Germline values: CDR1 SQVTM, CDR2 ANQGSEA. Trimming stripped 5 bases from V and 6 bases from J, with 14 bases between. The CDR3 DNA follows: TGCAGCGTTTTCTGGGTTGGTTCCGAGCAGTACTTC. This encodes CSVFWVGSEQYF.

The CDR3 here is CAWSVQGATLLSPLHF. For the CDR3, the DNA is TGTGCCTGGAGTGTACAGGGGGCAACCCTTCTTTCACCCCTCCACTTT. This chain uses TRBV30 with TRBJ1-6; 9 bases match TRBD1. The CDR3 runs to 16 residues. Germline V gives CDR1 GTSNPN, CDR2 SVGIG (reference sequence). J gave up 9 bases and V 0 bases, and 9 bases lay outside the gene matches. The complete variable domain, with remaining parts taken from reference TRBV30 and TRBJ1-6, reads SQTIHQWPATLVQPVGSPLSLECTVEGTSNPNLYWYRQAAGRGLQLLFYSVGIGQISSEVPQNLSASRPQDRQFILSSKKLLLSDSGFYLCAWSVQGATLLSPLHFGNGTRLTVT.

The chain couples TRBV4-1 to TRBJ1-5, with D perhaps TRBD1 (5 bases). The V end lost 0 bases, the J end lost 6 bases, and 18 bases lay between the germline ends. In germline, CDR1 is MGHRA, CDR2 YSYEKL. The length of the CDR3 is 17 residues. The CDR3 sequence: CASSQELGRFGVQPQHF. CDR3 in DNA: TGCGCCAGCAGCCAAGAATTGGGGCGGTTTGGGGTTCAGCCCCAGCATTTT.

Points on this clone: One end of the junction varies from germline; a read error may be responsible. CDR3 DNA: TGCGCCAGCAGCCAAGGACTTCGAGAGACCCAGTACTTC. Translated: CASSQGLRETQYF. The V call is TRBV13, the J call TRBJ2-5; possible D gene TRBD2, 5 bases. The CDR3 has 13 residues. CDR1 PRHDT and CDR2 FYEKMQ come from the germline V gene (reference sequence).

There are a few counts of this clone. V is TRBV10-3 and J is TRBJ1-1; TRBD1 matches at 7 bases. The length of the CDR3 is 15 residues. After removal of 5 bases from V and 11 bases from J, the junction contained 17 bases not matched to a gene. The germline V gene encodes CDR1 ENHRY and CDR2 SYGVKD. In nucleotides, the CDR3 is TGTGCCATCAGTATGGGGACAGTGGACCAGTTAGGTGCTTTCTTT. It codes for CAISMGTVDQLGAFF.

This clone turned up a few times. The chain recombines TRBV13 with TRBJ1-1; D is uncertain. The V end was cut by 1 base, the J end by 7 bases, with 4 bases between. The length of the CDR3 is 11 residues. CDR1 is PRHDT and CDR2 is FYEKMQ in the germline V gene (reference sequence). The CDR3 here is CASSLDIEAFF. CDR3 DNA sequence: TGTGCCAGCAGCTTAGATATTGAAGCTTTCTTT.

The V and J genes are TRBV7-2 and TRBJ2-3, with D perhaps matching TRBD2 (5 bases). V lost 3 bases and J 0 bases, leaving 16 bases between the germline ends. CDR3 size: 17 residues. Germline V gene lookup returns CDR1 SGHTA and CDR2 FQGNSA. CDR3 in amino acids: CASSFGLACPSTDTQYF. The CDR3 nucleotides read TGTGCCAGCAGCTTCGGACTCGCTTGCCCTAGCACAGATACGCAGTATTTT.

This chain uses TRBV28 with TRBJ2-5; D might be TRBD2 (6 bases). This CDR3 is 19 amino acids long. With 3 bases removed from V and 0 bases from J, the gap between germline ends came to 23 bases. Germline V gene sequence: CDR1 MDHEN, CDR2 SYDVKM. This CDR3 reads CASSLLVRVGASDQETQYF. CDR3 nucleotide sequence: TGTGCCAGCAGTTTGTTGGTAAGGGTCGGGGCTAGCGACCAAGAGACCCAGTACTTC. Looking up the rest from reference TRBV28 and TRBJ2-5 gives the full variable domain: DVKVTQSSRYLVKRTGEKVFLECVQDMDHENMFWYRQDPGLGLRLIYFSYDVKMKEKGDIPEGYSVSREKKERFSLILESASTNQTSMYLCASSLLVRVGASDQETQYFGPGTRLLVL.

The chain joins TRBV10-3 to TRBJ2-2; TRBD2 aligns across 9 bases. Germline loops: CDR1 ENHRY, CDR2 SYGVKD. The V and J ends lost 6 bases and 5 bases, in that order; junction bases with no gene match: 7. The CDR3 is made up of 15 amino acids. CDR3 bases: TGTGCCATCAGCCCGACTAGCGGTAGTACCGGGGAGCTGTTTTTT. Its protein product is CAISPTSGSTGELFF.

V usage is TRBV10-2 and J usage is TRBJ2-1; 13 bases fit TRBD2. This CDR3 spans 16 amino acids. Germline V gives CDR1 WSHSY, CDR2 SAAADI. Germline trimming cut 4 bases from V and 7 bases from J; bases unmatched to any gene: 7. CDR3 in DNA: TGCGCCAGCAGTGGTGCGGGACTAGCGGGATTAAATGAGCAGTTCTTC. Its translation: CASSGAGLAGLNEQFF.

The chain links TRBV7-3 to TRBJ2-1; TRBD2 matches 10 bases. From germline, CDR1 is SGHTA and CDR2 FQGTGA. Trimming at V came to 2 bases and at J to 6 bases, leaving 4 bases not matched to a gene. This CDR3 spans 15 amino acids. The chain's CDR3 is CASSLLASGSNEQFF. The CDR3 DNA reads TGTGCCAGCAGCTTATTGGCTAGCGGGAGCAATGAGCAGTTCTTC.

V usage is TRBV7-9 and J usage is TRBJ2-1, with 7 bases that match TRBD2. Germline V gene lookup returns CDR1 SEHNR and CDR2 FQNEAQ (reference sequence). The CDR3 totals 12 residues. The V and J ends lost 4 bases and 8 bases, in that order; junction bases with no gene match: 2. This CDR3 reads CASSSLADEQFF. The CDR3 bases are TGTGCCAGCAGCTCGCTAGCGGATGAGCAGTTCTTC.

In its sample, this clone was seen once. J is TRBJ2-1 and V is TRBV27; 15 bases fit TRBD2. V was clipped by 5 bases and J by 7 bases; unmatched bases: 9. The CDR3 is made up of 17 amino acids. In germline, CDR1 is MNHEY, CDR2 SMNVEV (reference sequence). CDR3 sequence reads: CASSPGLAGGPRNEQFF. CDR3 in DNA: TGTGCCAGCAGTCCTGGACTAGCGGGAGGGCCGCGAAATGAGCAGTTCTTC.

The V call is TRBV9, the J call TRBJ1-2, with 7 bases identical to TRBD1. The CDR3 covers 13 residues. CDR1 and CDR2 from the germline V gene are SGDLS and YYNGEE. Trimming cost V 3 bases and J 4 bases; bases outside gene matches: 3. CDR3 nucleotides: TGTGCCAGCAGCGCAGGGGGTGCCTATGGCTACACCTTC. It translates to CASSAGGAYGYTF.

The J gene is TRBJ2-3, the V gene TRBV12-5, with a tentative D call TRBD1 (6 bases). The germline CDR1 and CDR2 sequences are LGHNT and FRNRAP. The V end was cut by 3 bases, the J end by 5 bases, with 18 bases between. CDR3 length: 16 amino acids. CDR3 in DNA: TGTGCTAGTGGTTTAAGTACAGGGTCAGTAGGAGATACGCAGTATTTT. Translated: CASGLSTGSVGDTQYF.

This chain connects TRBV6-5 to TRBJ2-5; no clear D. The CDR3 runs 15 residues. The germline V and J ends were trimmed by 5 bases and 4 bases, with 17 bases remaining between them. The V gene's germline CDR1 is MNHEY and CDR2 SVGAGI. CDR3 nucleotide sequence: TGTGCCAGCAGTCCCCTTTTAGGCAAATTAGAGACCCAGTACTTC. Translating gives CASSPLLGKLETQYF.

This sequence joins TRBV7-9 and TRBJ1-5; 8 nucleotides agree with TRBD1. Germline V lookup: CDR1 SEHNR, CDR2 FQNEAQ (reference sequence). This CDR3 has 16 amino acids. V lost 3 bases and J lost 0; bases outside the gene matches: 4. The chain's CDR3 is CASSLTGEYSNQPQHF. Here the CDR3 DNA reads TGTGCCAGCAGCTTGACAGGGGAATATAGCAATCAGCCCCAGCATTTT.

The genes are TRBV4-3 and TRBJ2-3; no clear D. Trimming took 0 bases from V and 1 from J, leaving 11 bases between them. Germline-derived CDR1 and CDR2 are LGHNA and YSLEER. This CDR3 is built from 16 residues. This chain's CDR3 is CASSQDLERRTDTQYF. The CDR3 nucleotides read TGCGCCAGCAGCCAAGATCTAGAACGACGCACAGATACGCAGTATTTT.

The chain uses TRBV19 and TRBJ2-5; D tentatively reads TRBD1 or TRBD2 (5 bases each). CDR1 is LNHDA, CDR2 SQIVND, per germline (reference sequence). This CDR3 region has 15 residues. The ends were cut back, 3 bases at V and 4 bases at J, with 15 bases in the middle. CDR3 in DNA: TGTGCCAGTAGTATTACGACAGCGGCAGTAGAGACCCAGTACTTC. Its translation is CASSITTAAVETQYF. Combining the CDR3 with reference TRBV19 and TRBJ2-5 gives the whole variable domain DGGITQSPKYLFRKEGQNVTLSCEQNLNHDAMYWYRQDPGQGLRLIYYSQIVNDFQKGDIAEGYSVSREKKESFPLTVTSAQKNPTAFYLCASSITTAAVETQYFGPGTRLLVL.

This chain joins TRBV18 and TRBJ1-5; no reliable D call. Per the germline V gene, CDR1 is KGHSH and CDR2 is LQKENI. The CDR3 has 14 amino acids. The germline V and J ends were trimmed by 2 bases and 4 bases, with 9 bases remaining between them. The CDR3 DNA reads as TGTGCCAGCTCACCAGATAGAGGGAATCAGCCCCAGCATTTT. Encoded protein: CASSPDRGNQPQHF.

This CDR3 reads CASSDGGVNEQFF. The CDR3 bases are TGTGCCAGCAGTGACGGGGGAGTTAATGAGCAGTTCTTC. V usage is TRBV25-1 and J usage is TRBJ2-1, with D maybe TRBD2 (6 bases). This CDR3 contains 13 residues. CDR1 is MGHDK, CDR2 SYGVNS, per germline. Trimming removed 3 bases from V and 7 bases from J, with 10 bases in between.